These 21 T cell receptor beta chains were sequenced from one sample in a study of OX40 agonist ivuxolimab in advanced cancers. The protocol was immunoSEQ multiplex PCR, while the TCRdb copy is restricted to in-frame clones and leaves out a portion. Among 25,000 to 35,000 clones, 82% were seen once, and the ten largest hold roughly a fifth. Sequences were derived from CD4+ or CD8+ T cells sorted from blood, sampled in a trial of the OX40 agonist ivuxolimab. The source is an adult with an advanced solid tumor such as melanoma, head and neck, liver or kidney cancer.

The V call is TRBV5-1, the J call TRBJ2-7; 9 bases map to TRBD1. Germline values: CDR1 SGHRS, CDR2 YFSETQ. The ends lost 0 bases at V and 3 bases at J; junction bases unmatched: 7. The CDR3 is 16 amino acids. This CDR3 is CASSLALLGQGYEQYF. Here the CDR3 DNA reads TGCGCCAGCAGCTTGGCCCTCCTGGGACAGGGCTACGAGCAGTACTTC.

The genes are TRBV5-1 and TRBJ2-2; possible D gene TRBD2, 6 bases. V dropped 3 bases and J dropped 3 bases, with 15 bases sitting between them. Per germline, CDR1 SGHRS and CDR2 YFSETQ. The CDR3 spans 16 residues. The CDR3 here is CASSWLWTGDTGELFF. CDR3 DNA: TGCGCCAGCAGCTGGCTATGGACGGGAGACACCGGGGAGCTGTTTTTT. Full variable domain (rest looked up from reference TRBV5-1 and TRBJ2-2): KAGVTQTPRYLIKTRGQQVTLSCSPISGHRSVSWYQQTPGQGLQFLFEYFSETQRNKGNFPGRFSGRQFSNSRSEMNVSTLELGDSALYLCASSWLWTGDTGELFFGEGSRLTVL.

The sample holds one count of this clone. The gene calls are TRBV30 and TRBJ2-7, with D tentatively TRBD2 (5 bases). The germline V and J ends were trimmed by 0 bases and 6 bases, with 15 bases remaining between them. Germline V gene data show CDR1 as GTSNPN and CDR2 as SVGIG (reference sequence). The CDR3 sequence is 14 residues long. The CDR3 region is CAWSVPGIAAEQYF. As DNA, the CDR3 is TGTGCCTGGAGTGTACCGGGGATTGCAGCCGAGCAGTACTTC.

This clone came up a few times. The rearrangement links TRBV6-5 to TRBJ2-7; unclear D gene. The CDR3 is 11 residues long. Germline CDR1 and CDR2: MNHEY and SVGAGI. V lost 3 bases to trimming and J lost 6 bases, with 6 bases between them. DNA for the CDR3: TGTGCCAGCAGTTATCCCCCCGAGCAGTACTTC. It codes for CASSYPPEQYF.

This clone has only a few counts. The V gene is TRBV30, the J gene TRBJ2-7; 7 bases line up with TRBD2. V dropped 0 bases and J dropped 4; count of bases not matched to a gene: 6. Germline assignment: CDR1 GTSNPN and CDR2 SVGIG (reference sequence). The CDR3 runs 14 residues. As DNA, the CDR3 is TGTGCCTGGAGTGTACTTGGGGGGGTTTACGAGCAGTACTTC. Translated: CAWSVLGGVYEQYF.

The chain employs TRBV28 and TRBJ2-7; 7 bases match TRBD1. The junction had 3 bases not matched to a gene; V was cut back by 5 bases and J by 2 bases. The germline gives CDR1 MDHEN, CDR2 SYDVKM. This CDR3 region has 13 residues. In DNA form, the CDR3 reads TGTGCCAGCAGTCCGGGACAGACCTACGAGCAGTACTTC. It translates to CASSPGQTYEQYF.

J is TRBJ1-2 and V is TRBV19, with TRBD1 matching over 9 bases. V lost 6 bases and J lost 0; bases outside the gene matches: 20. The length of the CDR3 is 20 residues. Germline V gives CDR1 LNHDA, CDR2 SQIVND (reference sequence). The CDR3 sequence: CASRSSERRWDREANYGYTF. CDR3 coding DNA: TGTGCCAGTAGAAGTTCGGAGCGCCGTTGGGACAGGGAGGCTAACTATGGCTACACCTTC.

In DNA form, the CDR3 reads TGCGCCAGCAGCTTGGCGGGACACCCATCGGGGGAGCTGTTTTTT. The encoded protein is CASSLAGHPSGELFF. J is TRBJ2-2 and V is TRBV5-1, with D maybe TRBD1 (6 bases). This CDR3 region has 15 residues. V was pared by 0 bases and J by 8 bases, with 14 bases between. Germline CDR1 and CDR2: SGHRS and YFSETQ.

J is TRBJ1-5 and V is TRBV7-8; the D is unclear. CDR1 and CDR2 from the germline V gene are SGHVS and FQNEAQ. The CDR3 has 13 amino acids. Trimming pared 3 bases from V and 6 bases from J, leaving 9 bases between. The CDR3 region is CASSFQQTQPQHF. As DNA, the CDR3 is TGTGCCAGCAGCTTCCAACAGACTCAGCCCCAGCATTTT.

This clone was recorded once. This chain connects TRBV7-2 to TRBJ2-5, with TRBD2 matching 8 bases. Germline trimming cut 3 bases from V and 4 bases from J; bases unmatched to any gene: 7. Germline lookup yields CDR1 SGHTA and CDR2 FQGNSA. The CDR3 runs 15 residues. The CDR3 sequence is CASSFKWLAGETQYF. The CDR3 DNA reads TGTGCCAGCAGCTTCAAGTGGCTAGCGGGAGAGACCCAGTACTTC.

This chain connects TRBV2 to TRBJ2-3; 9 nucleotides match TRBD2. The CDR3 runs 16 residues. Germline trimming cut 6 bases from V and 1 base from J; bases unmatched to any gene: 8. Germline CDR1 SNHLY, CDR2 FYNNEI. The CDR3 nucleotides are TGTGCCAGCAGAAGCGGGCGGGGGGGCCGCACAGATACGCAGTATTTT. Encoded protein: CASRSGRGGRTDTQYF.

The chain is built from TRBV4-2 and TRBJ2-5; TRBD1 matches at 8 bases. Germline V lookup: CDR1 LGHNA, CDR2 YNFKEQ. The length of the CDR3 is 15 residues. V dropped 0 bases and J dropped 4; count of bases not matched to a gene: 4. The CDR3 here is CASSQDRGQGETQYF. CDR3 in DNA: TGTGCCAGCAGCCAAGACAGGGGGCAAGGAGAGACCCAGTACTTC.

CDR3 sequence: CAIWTGTRTDTQYF. The CDR3 bases are TGTGCCATCTGGACAGGGACCCGCACAGATACGCAGTATTTT. The J gene is TRBJ2-3, the V gene TRBV10-3; 8 positions agree with TRBD1. The CDR3 is made up of 14 amino acids. With V trimmed by 8 bases and J by 1 base, 5 bases remained unmatched. CDR1 and CDR2 from the germline V gene are ENHRY and SYGVKD.

This clone was picked up one time. The genes are TRBV6-6 and TRBJ2-7, with no clear D. CDR1 MNHNY and CDR2 SVGAGI come from the germline V gene (reference sequence). The CDR3 length is 15 residues. V was shortened by 0 bases and J by 0 bases, with 9 bases between the two germline ends. CDR3 nucleotide sequence: TGTGCCAGCAGTTACTCGGTGGGGAACTCCTACGAGCAGTACTTC. Protein product: CASSYSVGNSYEQYF.

The chain carries TRBV6-5 and TRBJ1-6, with a possible D match to TRBD1 (5 bases). V was shortened by 9 bases and J by 7 bases, with 13 bases between the two germline ends. Per germline, CDR1 MNHEY and CDR2 SVGAGI. The CDR3 spans 13 residues. The CDR3 DNA reads as TGTGCCAGTCACAGGATGGGCAATTCACCCCTCCACTTT. Residues: CASHRMGNSPLHF.

This clone was seen a few times. The CDR3 loop is CASSPGRGAISGNTIYF. The CDR3, as DNA: TGTGCCAGCTCACCGGGCAGGGGCGCGATCTCTGGAAACACCATATATTTT. The V call is TRBV18, the J call TRBJ1-3, with D perhaps TRBD1 (6 bases). This CDR3 is built from 17 residues. With 3 bases removed from V and 0 bases from J, the gap between germline ends came to 15 bases. Germline CDR1 reads KGHSH; CDR2 reads LQKENI.

J is TRBJ2-5 and V is TRBV28, with 15 bases aligning to TRBD2. J gave up 5 bases and V 6 bases, and 22 bases lay outside the gene matches. The CDR3 contains 21 residues. Germline CDR1 MDHEN, CDR2 SYDVKM. The CDR3 loop reads CASSSLVPGLAGGLGRETQYF. CDR3 sequence (DNA): TGTGCCAGCAGCTCCCTCGTGCCGGGACTAGCGGGAGGTCTGGGTCGGGAGACCCAGTACTTC.

The V and J genes are TRBV5-1 and TRBJ2-3; perhaps TRBD1 as D (5 bases). The V and J ends lost 4 bases and 2 bases respectively, with 26 bases between them. Germline lookup yields CDR1 SGHRS and CDR2 YFSETQ. This CDR3 comprises 19 residues. The CDR3 DNA reads as TGCGCCAGCAGCCAAGAATCACCCCCCCGCAGGGCGATCACAGATACGCAGTATTTT. Translation gives CASSQESPPRRAITDTQYF.

The V and J genes are TRBV19 and TRBJ2-1, with 7 positions matching TRBD1. Trimming cost V 7 bases and J 9 bases; bases outside gene matches: 15. Germline CDR1 LNHDA, CDR2 SQIVND (reference sequence). The CDR3 has 15 amino acids. The CDR3 is CASTPGGANSGEQFF. In DNA, the CDR3 is TGTGCCAGTACACCAGGGGGAGCAAACTCGGGTGAGCAGTTCTTC.

Written as DNA, the CDR3 is TGTGCCAGCAGCTTAGCCCAAAGCGCTGGTGGCTACACCTTC. Residues: CASSLAQSAGGYTF. V gene TRBV7-9 combines with J gene TRBJ1-2; D gene uncertain. Germline V gives CDR1 SEHNR, CDR2 FQNEAQ (reference sequence). Trimming cost V 0 bases and J 7 bases, with 12 bases left between them. The CDR3 spans 14 residues.

This clone appeared once. The chain uses TRBV9 and TRBJ2-7, with 9 bases matching TRBD1. The V gene end was trimmed by 0 bases and the J gene end by 2 bases; junction bases not matched to a gene: 3. The length of the CDR3 is 15 residues. CDR1 and CDR2 (germline): SGDLS, YYNGEE. For the CDR3, the DNA is TGTGCCAGCAGCGTAGGACAGGGGGTCCCCTACGAGCAGTACTTC. Amino acids: CASSVGQGVPYEQYF.